This T cell receptor beta chain came from a study of shared clonotypes between healthy human individuals. This CDR3 contains 16 residues. Germline loops: CDR1 SEHNR, CDR2 FQNEAQ (reference sequence). Trimming took 1 base from V and 5 from J; bases not matched to a gene: 6. Concerning this clone: Its antigen is undetermined.

Notes on the study in general: Memory subsets had estimated richness that was generally smaller than that of naive subsets.

Naive CD8 cells, CD45RO-negative and positively selected for CCR7, excluded terminally differentiated effector memory CD45RA+ cells. The authors ran the assay at deep level. TCRdb keeps only in-frame clones here, not all; method: immunoSEQ multiplex PCR. The profile shows around 620,000 clones, about 95% of them singletons. The chain recombines TRBV7-9 with TRBJ2-1, with 9 nucleotides matching TRBD2. Specimen: naive CD8+ T cells sorted from blood. The sequence derives from a woman in her thirties in good health. The CDR3 loop is CASSLGASGANNEQFF. The CDR3 DNA sequence: TGTGCCAGCAGCTTAGGCGCTAGCGGGGCTAACAATGAGCAGTTCTTC.